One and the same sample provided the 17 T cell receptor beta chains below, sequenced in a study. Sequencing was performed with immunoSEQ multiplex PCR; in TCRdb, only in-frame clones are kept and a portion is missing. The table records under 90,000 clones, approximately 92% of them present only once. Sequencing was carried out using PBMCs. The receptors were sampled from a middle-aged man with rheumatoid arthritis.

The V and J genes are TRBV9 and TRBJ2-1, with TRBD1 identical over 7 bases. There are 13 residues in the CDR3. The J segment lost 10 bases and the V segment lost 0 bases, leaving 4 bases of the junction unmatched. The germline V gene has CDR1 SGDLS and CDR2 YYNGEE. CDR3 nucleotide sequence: TGTGCCAGCAGCGTAGGGGACAGACTAGAGCAGTTCTTC. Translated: CASSVGDRLEQFF.

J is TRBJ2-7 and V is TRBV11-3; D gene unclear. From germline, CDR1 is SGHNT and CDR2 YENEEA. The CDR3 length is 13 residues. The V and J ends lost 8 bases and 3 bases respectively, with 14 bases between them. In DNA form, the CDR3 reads TGTGCCAGCCGGAGATTGGCAAGCTACGAGCAGTACTTC. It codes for CASRRLASYEQYF.

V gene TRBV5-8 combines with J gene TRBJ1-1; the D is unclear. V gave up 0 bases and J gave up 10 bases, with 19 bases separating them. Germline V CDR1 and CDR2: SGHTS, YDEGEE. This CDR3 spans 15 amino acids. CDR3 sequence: CASSLGRLPSSGAFF. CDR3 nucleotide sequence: TGTGCCAGCAGCTTGGGGCGGCTTCCTTCCTCCGGAGCTTTCTTT.

CDR3 sequence (DNA): TGCGCCAGCAGCTTACTAGCGGGACCCAATGAGCAGTTCTTC. Its protein product is CASSLLAGPNEQFF. V usage is TRBV5-1 and J usage is TRBJ2-1; the match to TRBD2 covers 10 bases. The V segment lost 2 bases and the J segment 6 bases; nucleotides outside the gene matches: 2. CDR3 length: 14 residues. Germline CDR1 reads SGHRS; CDR2 reads YFSETQ.

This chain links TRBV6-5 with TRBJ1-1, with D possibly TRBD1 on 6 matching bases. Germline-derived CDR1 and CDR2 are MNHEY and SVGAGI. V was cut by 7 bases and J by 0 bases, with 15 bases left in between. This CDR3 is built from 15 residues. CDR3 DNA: TGTGCCAGCACCGAGCGAGGGGGTCTGAACACTGAAGCTTTCTTT. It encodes CASTERGGLNTEAFF.

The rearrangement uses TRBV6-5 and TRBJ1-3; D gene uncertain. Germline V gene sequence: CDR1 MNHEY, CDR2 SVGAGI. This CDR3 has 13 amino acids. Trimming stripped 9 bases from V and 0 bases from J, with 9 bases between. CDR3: CASKPSSGNTIYF. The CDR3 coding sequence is TGTGCCAGTAAGCCCTCCTCTGGAAACACCATATATTTT.

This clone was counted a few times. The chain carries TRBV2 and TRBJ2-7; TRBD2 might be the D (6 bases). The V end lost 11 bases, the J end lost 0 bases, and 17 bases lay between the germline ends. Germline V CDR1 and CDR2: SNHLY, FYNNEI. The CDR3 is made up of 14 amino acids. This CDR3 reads CALRERSFSYEQYF. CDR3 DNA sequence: TGTGCCCTTCGGGAGCGGTCTTTCTCCTACGAGCAGTACTTC.

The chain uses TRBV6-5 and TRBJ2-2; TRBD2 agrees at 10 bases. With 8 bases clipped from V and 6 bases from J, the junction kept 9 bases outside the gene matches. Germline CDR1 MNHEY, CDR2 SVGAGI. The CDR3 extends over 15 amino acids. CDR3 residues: CASFPRGTSAGELFF. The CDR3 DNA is TGTGCCAGCTTTCCCCGGGGGACTAGCGCCGGGGAGCTGTTTTTT.

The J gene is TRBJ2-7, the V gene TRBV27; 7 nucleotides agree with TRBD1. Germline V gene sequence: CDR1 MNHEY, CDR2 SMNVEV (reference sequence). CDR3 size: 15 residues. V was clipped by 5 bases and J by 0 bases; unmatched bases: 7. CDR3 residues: CASSRTGPSSYEQYF. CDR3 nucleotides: TGTGCCAGCAGTCGGACAGGCCCGAGCTCCTACGAGCAGTACTTC.

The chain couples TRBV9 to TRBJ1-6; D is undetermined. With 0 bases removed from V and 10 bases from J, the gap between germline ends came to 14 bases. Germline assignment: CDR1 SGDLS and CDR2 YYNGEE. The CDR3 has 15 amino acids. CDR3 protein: CASSVGEGSGSPLHF. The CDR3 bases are TGTGCCAGCAGCGTAGGTGAAGGTTCTGGATCACCCCTCCACTTT.

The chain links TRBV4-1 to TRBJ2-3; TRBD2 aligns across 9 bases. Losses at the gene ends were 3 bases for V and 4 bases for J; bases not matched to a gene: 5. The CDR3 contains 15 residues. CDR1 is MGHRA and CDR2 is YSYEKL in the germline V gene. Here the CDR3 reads CASSHNSGGSDTQYF. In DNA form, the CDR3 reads TGCGCCAGCAGCCACAATAGCGGGGGTTCAGATACGCAGTATTTT.

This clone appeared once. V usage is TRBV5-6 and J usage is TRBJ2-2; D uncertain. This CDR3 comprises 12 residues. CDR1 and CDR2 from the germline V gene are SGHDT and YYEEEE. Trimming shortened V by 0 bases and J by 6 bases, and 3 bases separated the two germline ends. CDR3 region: CASSLAPGELFF. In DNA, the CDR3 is TGTGCCAGCAGCTTGGCCCCCGGGGAGCTGTTTTTT.

The DNA of the CDR3 is TGCAGCGTCCCGGGCGACAGATCCTCTGGGGCCAACGTCCTGACTTTC. Protein sequence: CSVPGDRSSGANVLTF. This chain connects TRBV29-1 to TRBJ2-6; perhaps TRBD1 as D (5 bases). Germline V gene data show CDR1 as SQVTM and CDR2 as ANQGSEA. The CDR3 consists of 16 residues. Between the trimmed V and J ends, which lost 6 bases and 0 bases, there was a span of 15 bases.

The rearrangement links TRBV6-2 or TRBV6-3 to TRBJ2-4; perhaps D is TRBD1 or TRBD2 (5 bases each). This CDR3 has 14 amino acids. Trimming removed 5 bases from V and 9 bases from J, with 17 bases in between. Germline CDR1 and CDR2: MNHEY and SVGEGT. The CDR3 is CASSQPGRATIQYF. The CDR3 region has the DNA TGTGCCAGCAGTCAACCGGGACGGGCCACCATTCAGTACTTC.

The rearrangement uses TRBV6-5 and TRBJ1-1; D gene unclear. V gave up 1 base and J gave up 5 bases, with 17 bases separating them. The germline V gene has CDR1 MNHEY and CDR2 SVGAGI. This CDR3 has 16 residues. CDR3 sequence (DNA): TGTGCCAGCAGTTACTATCCGGGAGCTCTTAAGACTGAAGCTTTCTTT. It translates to CASSYYPGALKTEAFF.

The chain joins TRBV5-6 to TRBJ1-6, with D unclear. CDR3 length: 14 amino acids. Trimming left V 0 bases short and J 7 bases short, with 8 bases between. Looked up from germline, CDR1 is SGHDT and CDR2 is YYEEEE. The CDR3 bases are TGTGCCAGCAGCTTGGCGGCAGCGAATTCACCCCTCCACTTT. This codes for CASSLAAANSPLHF. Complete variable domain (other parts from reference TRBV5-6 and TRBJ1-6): DAGVTQSPTHLIKTRGQQVTLRCSPKSGHDTVSWYQQALGQGPQFIFQYYEEEERQRGNFPDRFSGHQFPNYSSELNVNALLLGDSALYLCASSLAAANSPLHFGNGTRLTVT.

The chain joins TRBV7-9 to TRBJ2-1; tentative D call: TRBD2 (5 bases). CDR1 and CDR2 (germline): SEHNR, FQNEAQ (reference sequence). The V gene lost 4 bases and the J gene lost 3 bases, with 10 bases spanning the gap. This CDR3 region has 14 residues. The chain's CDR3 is CASSYPGGYNEQFF. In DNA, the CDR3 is TGTGCCAGCAGCTATCCAGGAGGCTACAATGAGCAGTTCTTC.